The clone carrying this TCR beta chain was counted between two and nine times. What it recognizes is unknown. The table came from immunoSEQ multiplex PCR; TCRdb's copy has only in-frame clones and leaves some out. The repertoire holds approximately 44,000 clones, approximately 85% seen once, with over 6.5% in the top ten. This sample stems from a study of cytomegalovirus exposure and HLA in healthy donors. Study context: The same platform was used for the 120 validation repertoires and the 600 to 850 first-cohort repertoires, a later analysis reported. Findings and limits, study-wide: That first-cohort TCR clusters tended to co-occur in the 95 to 150 validation repertoires was found in a later analysis. Some public TCRs appeared in many individuals, while most sequences were rare.

CDR1 MNHEY and CDR2 SVGAGI come from the germline V gene. The CDR3 runs 15 residues. V lost 5 bases and J lost 3; bases outside the gene matches: 9. V and J are TRBV6-5 and TRBJ2-7; TRBD2 matches at 8 bases. This clonotype was sampled from a woman aged 25 to 45 in good health and CMV-seronegative. The sequenced material came from PBMCs. The CDR3: CASSTQAGVGYEQYF. CDR3 DNA sequence: TGTGCCAGCAGTACCCAAGCGGGAGTGGGCTACGAGCAGTACTTC.